Shown below are 5 T cell receptor beta chains from a single sample sequenced in a study of blood T cell repertoires in COVID-19. Produced via immunoSEQ multiplex PCR; TCRdb's table is partial and in-frame only. The table records some 340,000 clones, 90% of them present only once. The sequenced material came from PBMCs or T cells enriched from blood (not recorded which). These receptors originate from a woman in her thirties who had been exposed to COVID-19.

The chain has TRBV18 and TRBJ2-1, with a tentative D call TRBD1 (6 bases). The V and J ends lost 6 bases and 5 bases respectively, with 26 bases between them. The germline V gene encodes CDR1 KGHSH and CDR2 LQKENI. CDR3 length: 18 amino acids. The CDR3 is CASSQRVGANEINNEQFF. CDR3 sequence (DNA): TGTGCCAGCTCCCAAAGAGTGGGGGCGAACGAAATCAACAATGAGCAGTTCTTC.

V usage is TRBV7-2 and J usage is TRBJ2-7, with D uncertain. Trimming removed 5 bases from V and 3 bases from J, with 14 bases in between. Per germline, CDR1 SGHTA and CDR2 FQGNSA. The CDR3 has 14 residues. The DNA for the CDR3 is TGTGCCAGCAGCCAACTGGGCAGAGACTACGAGCAGTACTTC. This codes for CASSQLGRDYEQYF.

The chain links TRBV4-2 to TRBJ2-3; 7 bases match TRBD2. With 0 bases clipped from V and 6 bases from J, the junction kept 6 bases outside the gene matches. CDR3 size: 15 residues. Per germline, CDR1 LGHNA and CDR2 YNFKEQ. CDR3 in DNA: TGTGCCAGCAGCCAAGATAGAACTAGCGTGGATACGCAGTATTTT. Protein: CASSQDRTSVDTQYF.

J is TRBJ2-1 and V is TRBV7-9; the match to TRBD2 covers 9 bases. Trimming at V came to 3 bases and at J to 7 bases, leaving 7 bases not matched to a gene. This CDR3 contains 15 residues. Germline CDR1 reads SEHNR; CDR2 reads FQNEAQ (reference sequence). This CDR3 reads CASSFGGGAGNEQFF. In nucleotides, the CDR3 is TGTGCCAGCAGCTTTGGCGGGGGGGCTGGTAATGAGCAGTTCTTC.

This chain uses TRBV4-2 with TRBJ2-1, with 13 bases aligning to TRBD2. The junction had 5 bases not matched to a gene; V was cut back by 2 bases and J by 7 bases. The CDR3 spans 16 residues. Germline CDR1 reads LGHNA; CDR2 reads YNFKEQ. The CDR3 here is CASSQPGTSGANEQFF. Here the CDR3 DNA reads TGTGCCAGCAGCCAACCCGGGACTAGCGGGGCGAATGAGCAGTTCTTC.